This T cell receptor beta chain was recorded in a study of shared clonotypes between healthy human individuals. This CDR3 comprises 15 residues. CDR1 is SSHAT, CDR2 FNYEAQ, per germline (reference sequence). With respect to this clone: A read error may produce the germline difference seen at one junction end.

This table comes from immunoSEQ multiplex PCR, and its TCRdb copy is limited to in-frame clones, with some not included. The table includes some 2,000,000 clones, roughly 95% detected once. V is TRBV7-7 and J is TRBJ2-1; the match to TRBD2 covers 9 bases. This receptor was taken from a man between 18 and 29 years old in good health. What was sequenced was naive CD4+ T cells sorted from blood. Subset: CD45RA+ positively selected. The CDR3 nucleotides read TGTGCTAGCAGCTTAATAGCGGGAGCCTACAATGAGCAGTTCTTC. Translation gives CASSLIAGAYNEQFF. Filled out from reference TRBV7-7 and TRBJ2-1, the complete variable domain reads GAGVSQSPRYKVTKRGQDVTLRCDPISSHATLYWYQQALGQGPEFLTYFNYEAQPDKSGLPSDRFSAERPEGSISTLTIQRTEQRDSAMYRCASSLIAGAYNEQFFGPGTRLTVL.